This T cell receptor (beta chain) was captured by sequencing in a study of cytomegalovirus exposure and HLA in healthy donors. Concerning this clone: What it binds is not known.

Primers included in the PCR were 60 Vbeta and 13 Jbeta primers. TCRdb's table, derived via immunoSEQ multiplex PCR, lists solely in-frame clones and lacks some. The sample holds about 170,000 clones, over 60% seen once. The ends lost 7 bases at V and 9 bases at J; junction bases unmatched: 14. The CDR3 has 15 amino acids. Germline-derived CDR1 and CDR2 are LNHDA and SQIVND (reference sequence). Study observations and caveats: Donors were assumed by presence/absence analyses to have roughly uniform sequencing depth.

The V call is TRBV19, the J call TRBJ2-1; 8 bases are shared with TRBD1. This sequence was found in a woman aged 45-65 years in good health and CMV-seronegative. The source material was PBMCs. CDR3 nucleotides: TGTGCCAGTACACGTGGAGGACAGGGAGTCGGTGAGCAGTTCTTC. It yields the protein CASTRGGQGVGEQFF.